This T cell receptor (beta chain) came from a study of regulatory T cells in long-lasting Graves disease. Findings and limits, study-wide: Newly diagnosed Graves' patients had higher TCR diversity than persistent ones.

Arm-PCR of CDR3 regions and iRepertoire HTBI primers were the basis on which TCR beta libraries were built. One entry per CDR3 protein results from TCRdb running MiXCR on the multiplex PCR reads. The sample lists 400,000 to 450,000 distinct CDR3 sequences, 15% to 20% occurring once. The sample's time point: newly diagnosed GD, antithyroid drugs for less than 3 months. Preparation of the TCR library used RNA extracted from PBMCs. In regard to this clonotype: What it binds is not known.

The length of the CDR3 is 13 residues. The V segment lost 6 bases and the J segment 10 bases; nucleotides outside the gene matches: 7. Germline V gives CDR1 WSHSY, CDR2 SAAADI. This sample was also put to use in a study of T cells in Graves' hyperthyroidism and ophthalmopathy. Per that paper: A lack of ophthalmopathy progression within 18 months defined stable Graves' hyperthyroidism. In the blood, most expanded thyroid clonotypes above 0.001 appeared as well.

The TCR was taken from a woman in her twenties or thirties with Graves disease. This rearrangement joins TRBV10-2 to TRBJ2-1, with 9 bases aligning to TRBD2. The sequenced sample was peripheral blood mononuclear cells (PBMCs), obtained at new diagnosis, from a patient treated with antithyroid drugs. CDR3 amino acids: CASRWTSDGEQFF. The CDR3 nucleotides are TGCGCCAGCAGATGGACTAGCGATGGGGAGCAGTTCTTC.